The sequence of this TCR beta chain was determined in a study of blood T cell repertoires in COVID-19. V lost 4 bases and J lost 5; bases outside the gene matches: 10. This CDR3 spans 16 amino acids. In germline, CDR1 is SGHRS, CDR2 YFSETQ. Two negative PCRs, clearance, or symptom resolution had been documented for recovered Cohort 3 donors. In the original processing: Amplification with reference gene primers provided the estimates of nucleated cell counts. Some clones are missing from TCRdb's copy, which holds only in-frame ones; the method was immunoSEQ multiplex PCR. V, J and clone size were drawn from that table, and D and trimming were deduced from the DNA. Of under 150,000 clones listed, 70% to 90% are singletons.

Sequenced: PBMCs or T cells enriched from blood (not recorded which). This sequence originates from a woman aged 40 to 50 who had recovered from COVID-19. This chain links TRBV5-1 with TRBJ2-3; TRBD1 agrees at 10 bases. The CDR3 DNA is TGCGCCAGCAGCCGGGGGACAGGGGCTCCGGGAGATACGCAGTATTTT. Its translation: CASSRGTGAPGDTQYF.